One T cell receptor beta chain is described in this entry. Assay used: immunoSEQ multiplex PCR; TCRdb lists only in-frame clones, some missing. The sample lists more than 200,000 clones, roughly 86% seen once, with 1.5% to 2% in the top ten. This sample is drawn from a study of blood T cell repertoires in COVID-19. Study-wide background: Samples of COVID-19 (acute and convalescent) were obtained from the United States, Italy and Spain.

CDR1 is SGHRS, CDR2 YFSETQ, per germline. Trimming took off 9 bases at V and 5 bases at J, with 17 bases between the two ends. This CDR3 comprises 13 residues. The chain recombines TRBV5-1 with TRBJ1-2; D is unclear. This sequence originates from a woman in her 50s who had recovered from COVID-19. Sequenced: PBMCs or T cells enriched from blood (not recorded which). The CDR3 nucleotides are TGCGCCACCGGGGTTCAGGCGGGGTATGGCTACACCTTC. This gives the protein CATGVQAGYGYTF.